This paragraph reports one T cell receptor beta chain. The antigen remains undetermined. These data come from a study of T-cell memory formation after mild COVID-19. General study points: Contracting CD4+ clones sat mainly in CM and EM; CD8+ in EMRA. What remained unconfirmed was the SARS-CoV-2 specificity of second-wave clones peaking on day 37. The study found balanced CD4/CD8 in clones contracting day 15 to 85 and a CD4+ lean in later expanders.

TCRdb re-analysed the 5' RACE reads in MiXCR, keeping a single row per CDR3 protein. Of around 200,000 distinct CDR3 sequences listed, about 27% are singletons. Per germline, CDR1 SGHTA and CDR2 FQGNSA. V trimming: 3 bases; J trimming: 14 bases; junction bases outside the gene matches: 4. The CDR3 covers 11 residues. The sequence was obtained from an adult woman who had mild COVID-19 (a few samples of this study predate the infection). Cell type and time point are not known. The rearrangement joins TRBV7-2 to TRBJ2-1, with 7 bases that match TRBD2. The sequenced sample consisted of PBMCs or a T cell subset sorted from them (not recorded which). CDR3 DNA sequence: TGTGCCAGCAGCTTGATGCGGGAGAAGTTCTTC. It encodes CASSLMREKFF.